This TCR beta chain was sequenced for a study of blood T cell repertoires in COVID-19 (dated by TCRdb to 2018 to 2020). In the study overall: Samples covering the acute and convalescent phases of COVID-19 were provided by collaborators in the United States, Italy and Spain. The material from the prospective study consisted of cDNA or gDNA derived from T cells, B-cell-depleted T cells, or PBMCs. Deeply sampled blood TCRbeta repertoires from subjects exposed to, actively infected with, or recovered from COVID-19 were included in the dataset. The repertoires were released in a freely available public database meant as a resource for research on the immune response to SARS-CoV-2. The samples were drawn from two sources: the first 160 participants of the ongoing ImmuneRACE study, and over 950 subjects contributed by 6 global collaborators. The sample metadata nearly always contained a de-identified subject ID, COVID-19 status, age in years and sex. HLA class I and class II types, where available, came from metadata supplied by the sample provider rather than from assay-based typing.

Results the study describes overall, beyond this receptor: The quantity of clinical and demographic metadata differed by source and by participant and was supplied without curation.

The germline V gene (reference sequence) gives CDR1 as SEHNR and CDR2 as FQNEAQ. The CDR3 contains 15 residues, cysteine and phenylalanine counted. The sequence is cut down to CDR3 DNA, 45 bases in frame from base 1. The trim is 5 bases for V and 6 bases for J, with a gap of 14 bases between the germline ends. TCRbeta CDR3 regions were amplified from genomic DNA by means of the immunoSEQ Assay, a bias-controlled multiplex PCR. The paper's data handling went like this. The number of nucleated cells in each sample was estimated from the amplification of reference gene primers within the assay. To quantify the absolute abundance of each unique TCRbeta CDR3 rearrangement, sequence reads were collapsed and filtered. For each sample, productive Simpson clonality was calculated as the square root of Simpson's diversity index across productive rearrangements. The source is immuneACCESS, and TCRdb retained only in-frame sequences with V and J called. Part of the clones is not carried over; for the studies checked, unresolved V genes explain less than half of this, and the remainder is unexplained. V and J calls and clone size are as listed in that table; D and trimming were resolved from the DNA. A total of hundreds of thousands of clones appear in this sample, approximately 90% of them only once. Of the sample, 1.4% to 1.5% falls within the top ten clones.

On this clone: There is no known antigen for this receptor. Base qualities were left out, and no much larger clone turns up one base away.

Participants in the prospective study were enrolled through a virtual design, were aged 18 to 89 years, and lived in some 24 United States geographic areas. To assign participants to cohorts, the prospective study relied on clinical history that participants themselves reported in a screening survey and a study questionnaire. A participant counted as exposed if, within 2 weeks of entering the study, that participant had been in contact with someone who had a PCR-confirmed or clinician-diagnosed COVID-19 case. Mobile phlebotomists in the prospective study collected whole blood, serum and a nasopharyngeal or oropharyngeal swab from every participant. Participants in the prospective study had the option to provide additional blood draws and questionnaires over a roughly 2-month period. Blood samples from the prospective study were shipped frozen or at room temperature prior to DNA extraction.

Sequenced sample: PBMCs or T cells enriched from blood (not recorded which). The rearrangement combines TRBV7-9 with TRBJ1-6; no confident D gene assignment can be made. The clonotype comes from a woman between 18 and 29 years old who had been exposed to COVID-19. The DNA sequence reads TGTGCCAGCAGCCCTTGGGCGATGGGTAATTCACCCCTCCACTTT. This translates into CASSPWAMGNSPLHF.